One sample yielded the 9 T cell receptor beta chains listed below, sequenced in a study of blood T cell repertoires in COVID-19. The data were produced by immunoSEQ multiplex PCR, yet TCRdb's version contains in-frame clones alone and is incomplete. This repertoire shows about 160,000 clones, approximately 87% found once; its top ten account for 5% to 8.5%. Material: PBMCs or T cells enriched from blood (not recorded which). The receptors originated from a woman in her forties or fifties who had recovered from COVID-19.

The chain employs TRBV27 and TRBJ2-1; 10 bases map to TRBD2. With V trimmed by 10 bases and J by 5 bases, 14 bases remained unmatched. The length of the CDR3 is 16 residues. From germline, CDR1 is MNHEY and CDR2 SMNVEV (reference sequence). CDR3 loop: CATNSRLAGDHNEQFF. The CDR3, as DNA: TGTGCCACCAATTCGCGACTAGCGGGTGACCACAATGAGCAGTTCTTC.

The chain recombines TRBV6-4 with TRBJ2-7; D may be TRBD1 (6 bases). The CDR3 is made up of 12 amino acids. Trimming removed 10 bases from V and 0 bases from J, with 10 bases in between. Per the germline V gene, CDR1 is MRHNA and CDR2 is SNTAGT. Written as DNA, the CDR3 is TGTGCCACCGGACAGACCTCCTACGAGCAGTACTTC. As protein: CATGQTSYEQYF.

The J gene is TRBJ2-7, the V gene TRBV11-2; 7 bases map to TRBD1. CDR3 size: 14 residues. CDR1 SGHAT and CDR2 FQNNGV come from the germline V gene. Trimming cost V 4 bases and J 5 bases; bases outside gene matches: 8. For the CDR3, the DNA is TGTGCCAGCAGCTCCGACAGGGTTGGCCACGAGCAGTACTTC. This translates into CASSSDRVGHEQYF.

The CDR3 here is CASSLGTGDAEAFF. CDR3 in DNA: TGTGCCAGCAGCTTAGGAACAGGGGACGCTGAAGCTTTCTTT. The rearrangement uses TRBV11-3 and TRBJ1-1; 7 bases line up with TRBD1. CDR3 size: 14 residues. V lost 1 base to trimming and J lost 6 bases; unmatched junction nucleotides: 5. CDR1 is SGHNT, CDR2 YENEEA, per germline.

The chain joins TRBV5-1 to TRBJ2-3; a possible D gene is TRBD1 (6 bases). Trimming took off 3 bases at V and 2 bases at J, with 13 bases between the two ends. The length of the CDR3 is 15 residues. Germline CDR1 and CDR2: SGHRS and YFSETQ. As DNA, the CDR3 is TGCGCCAGCAGCTCGACAGGTTCTAACACAGATACGCAGTATTTT. Translating it yields CASSSTGSNTDTQYF.

The chain recombines TRBV19 with TRBJ2-1; possible D gene TRBD1, 5 bases. This CDR3 is 14 amino acids long. CDR1 is LNHDA and CDR2 is SQIVND in the germline V gene (reference sequence). With 8 bases removed from V and 5 bases from J, the gap between germline ends came to 16 bases. For the CDR3, the DNA is TGTGCCAGTCGCCGACCAGGGTCGAACAATGAGCAGTTCTTC. Translation gives CASRRPGSNNEQFF.

The chain couples TRBV5-1 to TRBJ2-2, with D possibly being TRBD1 (5 bases). CDR1 and CDR2 from the germline V gene are SGHRS and YFSETQ. The CDR3 is 16 residues long. Trimming left V 5 bases short and J 5 bases short, with 19 bases between. CDR3 bases: TGCGCCAGCAGTTCTAGGGGAAAAGATGGTACCGGGGAGCTGTTTTTT. Translated: CASSSRGKDGTGELFF.

The gene calls are TRBV18 and TRBJ1-1; tentatively, D is TRBD1 (5 bases). CDR3 length equals 13 residues. Trimming took off 3 bases at V and 4 bases at J, with 9 bases between the two ends. Germline loops: CDR1 KGHSH, CDR2 LQKENI. DNA of the CDR3: TGTGCCAGCTCACCTCGGACACTCACTGAAGCTTTCTTT. It encodes CASSPRTLTEAFF.

The V and J genes are TRBV7-8 and TRBJ2-5, with 7 nucleotides matching TRBD2. Germline CDR1 is SGHVS and CDR2 is FQNEAQ. After removal of 5 bases from V and 5 bases from J, the junction contained 8 bases not matched to a gene. This CDR3 contains 14 residues. The CDR3 DNA sequence: TGTGCCAGCAGCCGAGGGAGGGCGAGGGAGACCCAGTACTTC. Its translation is CASSRGRARETQYF. The full variable domain, in which reference TRBV7-8 and TRBJ2-5 provide the parts outside the CDR3, is GAGVSQSPRYKVAKRGQDVALRCDPISGHVSLFWYQQALGQGPEFLTYFQNEAQLDKSGLPSDRFFAERPEGSVSTLKIQRTQQEDSAVYLCASSRGRARETQYFGPGTRLLVL.